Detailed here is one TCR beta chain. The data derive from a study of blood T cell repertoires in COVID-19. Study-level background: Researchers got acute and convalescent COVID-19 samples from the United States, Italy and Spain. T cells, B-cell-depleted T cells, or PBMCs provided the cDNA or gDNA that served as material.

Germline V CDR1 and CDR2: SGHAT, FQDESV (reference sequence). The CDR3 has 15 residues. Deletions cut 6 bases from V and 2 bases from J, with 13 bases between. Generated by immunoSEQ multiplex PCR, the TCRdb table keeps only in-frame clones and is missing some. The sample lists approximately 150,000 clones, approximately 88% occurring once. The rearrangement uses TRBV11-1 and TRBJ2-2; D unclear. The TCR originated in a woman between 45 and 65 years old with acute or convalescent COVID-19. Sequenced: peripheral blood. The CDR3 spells CASRRSVVNTGELFF. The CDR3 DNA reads TGTGCCAGCAGGCGGTCAGTGGTAAACACCGGGGAGCTGTTTTTT. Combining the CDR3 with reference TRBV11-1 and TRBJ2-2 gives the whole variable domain EAEVAQSPRYKITEKSQAVAFWCDPISGHATLYWYRQILGQGPELLVQFQDESVVDDSQLPKDRFSAERLKGVDSTLKIQPAELGDSAMYLCASRRSVVNTGELFFGEGSRLTVL.